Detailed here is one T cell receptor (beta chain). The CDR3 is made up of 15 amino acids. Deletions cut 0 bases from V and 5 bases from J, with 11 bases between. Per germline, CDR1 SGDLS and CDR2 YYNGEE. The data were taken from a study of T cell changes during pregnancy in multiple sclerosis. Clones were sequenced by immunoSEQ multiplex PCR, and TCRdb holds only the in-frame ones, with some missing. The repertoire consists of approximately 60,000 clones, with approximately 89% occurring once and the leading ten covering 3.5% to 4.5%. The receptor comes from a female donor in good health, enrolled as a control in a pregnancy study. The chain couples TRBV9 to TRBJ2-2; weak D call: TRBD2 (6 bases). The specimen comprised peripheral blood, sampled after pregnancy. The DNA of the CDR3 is TGTGCCAGCAGCGTAGGCGGGATAGGTACCGGGGAGCTGTTTTTT. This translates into CASSVGGIGTGELFF. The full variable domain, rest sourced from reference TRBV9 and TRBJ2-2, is DSGVTQTPKHLITATGQRVTLRCSPRSGDLSVYWYQQSLDQGLQFLIQYYNGEERAKGNILERFSAQQFPDLHSELNLSSLELGDSALYFCASSVGGIGTGELFFGEGSRLTVL.